Included here is one TCR beta chain sequence, with context. Its specificity is unknown. These data belong to a study of siplizumab effects on memory and regulatory T cells. Broader study findings: Naive T cells looked more diverse than memory cells, and they looked like major contributors to the alloresponse.

In germline, CDR1 is SGHDN, CDR2 FVKESK. The CDR3 covers 14 residues. Trimming removed 1 base at V and 3 bases at J, with 6 bases between. Assay: immunoSEQ multiplex PCR; the TCRdb copy retains only in-frame clones and omits some. This sample has about 50,000 clones; over 85% occur once, and the top ten carry 15% to 20%. The rearrangement links TRBV14 to TRBJ2-2; TRBD2 might be the D (5 bases). Sequencing was carried out using CD8+ T cells sorted from blood. The sequence was obtained from a human donor in good health. The CDR3 DNA is TGTGCCAGCAGCCAAGCGGACTACACCGGGGAGCTGTTTTTT. It translates to CASSQADYTGELFF.